The source of this T cell receptor (beta chain) is a study of T cell responses to AZD1222 COVID-19 vaccine. This table comes from immunoSEQ multiplex PCR, and its TCRdb copy is limited to in-frame clones, with some not included. This table holds about 120,000 clones, roughly nine tenths found once. Notes on the study in general: Spike was spanned by vaccine-associated CD4 TCRs, which were dominant at 160-218 and 743-854. Donors, mostly white British, included more females; clonal diversity was possibly underestimated. Regions left unmutated in variants are reportedly the target of nearly half of spike-specific TCRs. The peak T cell response came first, and repertoires were sampled only after it.

Germline V gene data show CDR1 as MRHNA and CDR2 as SNTAGT. J gave up 3 bases and V 4 bases, and 7 bases lay outside the gene matches. The CDR3 runs 15 residues. Concerning this clone itself: Its target is not known.

V usage is TRBV6-4 and J usage is TRBJ2-3, with TRBD2 identical over 7 bases. Sequenced here: peripheral blood, sampled 28 days after the second AZD1222 dose. The source of this sequence is an adult who received the AZD1222 COVID-19 vaccine. The CDR3: CASSVAGVGTDTQYF. The CDR3 coding sequence is TGTGCCAGCAGTGTTGCGGGAGTTGGGACAGATACGCAGTATTTT.